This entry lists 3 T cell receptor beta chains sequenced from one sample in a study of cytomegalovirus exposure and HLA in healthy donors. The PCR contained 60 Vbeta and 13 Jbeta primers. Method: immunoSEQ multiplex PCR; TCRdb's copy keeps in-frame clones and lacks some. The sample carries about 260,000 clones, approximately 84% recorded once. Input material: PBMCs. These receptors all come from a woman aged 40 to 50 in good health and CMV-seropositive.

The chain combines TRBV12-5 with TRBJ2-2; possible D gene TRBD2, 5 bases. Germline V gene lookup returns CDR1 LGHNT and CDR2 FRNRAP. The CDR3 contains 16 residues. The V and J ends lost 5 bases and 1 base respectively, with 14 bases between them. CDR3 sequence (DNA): TGTGCTAGTGGTGCGCCGGGGAGCTTGAACACCGGGGAGCTGTTTTTT. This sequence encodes CASGAPGSLNTGELFF. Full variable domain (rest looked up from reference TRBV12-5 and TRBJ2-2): DARVTQTPRHKVTEMGQEVTMRCQPILGHNTVFWYRQTMMQGLELLAYFRNRAPLDDSGMPKDRFSAEMPDATLATLKIQPSEPRDSAVYFCASGAPGSLNTGELFFGEGSRLTVL.

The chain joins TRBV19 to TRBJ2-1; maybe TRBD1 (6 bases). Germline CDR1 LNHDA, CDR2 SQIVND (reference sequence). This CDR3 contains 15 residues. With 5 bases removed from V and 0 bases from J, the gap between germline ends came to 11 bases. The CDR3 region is CASSLDRTSYNEQFF. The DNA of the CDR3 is TGTGCCAGTAGTTTGGACAGAACCTCCTACAATGAGCAGTTCTTC.

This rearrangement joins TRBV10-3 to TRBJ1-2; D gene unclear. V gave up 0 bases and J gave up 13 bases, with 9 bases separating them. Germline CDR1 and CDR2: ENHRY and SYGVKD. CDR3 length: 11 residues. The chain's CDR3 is CAISESSYPTF. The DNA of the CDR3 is TGTGCCATCAGTGAGTCCTCCTACCCCACCTTC.